This T cell receptor beta chain appears in the sequencing data of a study of T cell responses to AZD1222 COVID-19 vaccine. Study conclusions and caveats: The span of vaccine-associated CD4 TCRs extended across spike, with dominance at 160-218 and 743-854.

Turning to this clone: Its specificity is not known.

TCRdb's table, derived via immunoSEQ multiplex PCR, lists solely in-frame clones and lacks some. The sample shows over 150,000 clones, 85% to 90% of them seen only once. Germline lookup yields CDR1 MGHRA and CDR2 YSYEKL. The CDR3 loop spans 17 amino acids. Trimming left V 0 bases short and J 10 bases short, with 24 bases between. This specimen consisted of peripheral blood, obtained on day 0 of AZD1222 vaccination. The source of this sequence is an adult in good health. The gene calls are TRBV4-1 and TRBJ1-1; D gene ambiguous. The CDR3 spells CASSQDLEDRFFSGAFF. As DNA, the CDR3 is TGCGCCAGCAGCCAAGATCTCGAGGACCGGTTTTTTTCGGGAGCTTTCTTT.